The clone carrying this T cell receptor (beta chain) was seen a single time. Its antigen remains unknown. Generated by immunoSEQ multiplex PCR, the TCRdb table keeps only in-frame clones and is missing some. The sample contains roughly 160,000 clones, 70% to 90% of which appear only once. This sample was included in a study of T cell responses to AZD1222 COVID-19 vaccine. Study observations and caveats: Across spike, vaccine-associated CD4 TCRs were found, dominant at 160-218 and 743-854.

Sequenced material: peripheral blood, taken 28 days after the second AZD1222 dose. The TCR comes from an adult who received the AZD1222 COVID-19 vaccine.

The CDR3 loop reads CASSRSTVQLFRYTF. DNA for the CDR3: TGTGCCAGCAGCCGTTCGACCGTGCAACTATTTCGCTACACCTTC. This chain connects TRBV7-9 to TRBJ1-2; D is ambiguous. Germline V gives CDR1 SEHNR, CDR2 FQNEAQ (reference sequence). The V gene lost 5 bases and the J gene lost 9 bases, with 22 bases spanning the gap. The CDR3 extends over 15 amino acids.